This entry features one T cell receptor (beta chain) sequence. This record belongs to a study of blood T cell repertoires in COVID-19. Looking at the study overall: Donors in the United States, Italy and Spain gave samples during acute or convalescent COVID-19. PBMCs, B-cell-depleted T cells, or T cells were the source of the cDNA or gDNA that made up the material.

With V trimmed by 6 bases and J by 4 bases, 5 bases remained unmatched. This CDR3 has 13 residues. Germline CDR1 SNHLY, CDR2 FYNNEI. In the original analysis: The assay estimated nucleated cells by amplifying reference gene primers. Clones were sequenced by immunoSEQ multiplex PCR, and TCRdb holds only the in-frame ones, with some missing. V and J calls and clone size are given by that table; D and trimming were obtained from the DNA. The profile shows nearly 110,000 clones, around 90% of them singletons. The TCR sequence derives from a woman aged 25 to 39 with acute or convalescent COVID-19. The chain links TRBV2 to TRBJ1-1, with 7 bases aligning to TRBD1. Material: peripheral blood. CDR3: CASSRGGSTEAFF. The CDR3, as DNA: TGTGCCAGCAGCAGAGGGGGCTCCACTGAAGCTTTCTTT.